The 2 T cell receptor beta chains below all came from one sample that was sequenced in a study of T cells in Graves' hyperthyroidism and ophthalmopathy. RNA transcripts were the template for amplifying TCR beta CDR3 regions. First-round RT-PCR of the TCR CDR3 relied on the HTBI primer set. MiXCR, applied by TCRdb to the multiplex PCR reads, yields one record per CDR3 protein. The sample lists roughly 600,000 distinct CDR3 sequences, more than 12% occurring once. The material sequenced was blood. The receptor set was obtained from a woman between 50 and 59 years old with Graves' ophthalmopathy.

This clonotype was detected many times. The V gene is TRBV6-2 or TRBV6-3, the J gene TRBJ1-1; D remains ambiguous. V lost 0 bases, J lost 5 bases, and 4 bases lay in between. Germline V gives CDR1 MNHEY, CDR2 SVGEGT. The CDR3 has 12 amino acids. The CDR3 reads CASSYSWTEAFF. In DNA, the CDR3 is TGTGCCAGCAGTTACTCCTGGACTGAAGCTTTCTTT.

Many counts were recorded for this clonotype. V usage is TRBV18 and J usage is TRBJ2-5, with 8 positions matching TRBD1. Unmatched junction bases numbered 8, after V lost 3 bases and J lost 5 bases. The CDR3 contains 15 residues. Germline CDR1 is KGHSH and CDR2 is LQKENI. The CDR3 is CASSPEAGGWETQYF. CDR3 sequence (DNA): TGTGCCAGCTCACCTGAGGCAGGGGGCTGGGAGACCCAGTACTTC.